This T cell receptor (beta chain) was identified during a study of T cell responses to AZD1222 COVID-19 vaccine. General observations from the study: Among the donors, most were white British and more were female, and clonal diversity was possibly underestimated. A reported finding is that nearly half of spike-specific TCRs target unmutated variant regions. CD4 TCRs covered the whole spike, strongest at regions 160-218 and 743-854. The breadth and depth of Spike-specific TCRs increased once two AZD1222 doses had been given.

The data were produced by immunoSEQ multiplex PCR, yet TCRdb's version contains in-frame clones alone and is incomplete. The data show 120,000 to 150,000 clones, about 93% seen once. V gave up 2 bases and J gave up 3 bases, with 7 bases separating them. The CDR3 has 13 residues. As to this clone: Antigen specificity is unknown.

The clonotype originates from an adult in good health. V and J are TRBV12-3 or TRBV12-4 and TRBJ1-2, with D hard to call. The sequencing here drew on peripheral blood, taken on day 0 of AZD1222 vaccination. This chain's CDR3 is CASSLRSDYGYTF. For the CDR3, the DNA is TGTGCCAGCAGTTTACGGTCAGACTATGGCTACACCTTC.